The clone carrying this TCR beta chain was detected only a few times. Its antigen remains unknown. At one end the junction does not follow the germline gene, possibly because of a read error. The data were taken from a study of T-cell memory formation after mild COVID-19. In the study overall: In these data, TCR clusters were largely donor specific.

Study findings and constraints: Among contracting clones, CD4+ were mainly CM/EM and CD8+ enriched in EMRA. Specificity for SARS-CoV-2 was not confirmed among the second-wave clones peaking on day 37.

In germline, CDR1 is SSHAT, CDR2 FNYEAQ (reference sequence). CDR3 length equals 15 residues. TCR alpha and TCR beta cDNA libraries carrying sample barcodes and UMIs came from 5'RACE with constant-segment primers. TCRdb re-derived calls from the 5' RACE reads in MiXCR, one entry per CDR3 protein. The table includes approximately 100,000 distinct CDR3 sequences, 11% detected once. Sequencing input: PBMCs or a T cell subset sorted from them (not recorded which). The chain couples TRBV7-7 to TRBJ1-6; TRBD1 aligns across 7 bases. The clonotype originates from a man younger than 30 who had mild COVID-19 (a few samples of this study predate the infection). Cell type and time point are not known. Here the CDR3 DNA reads TGTGCTAGCAGGGCCGGGACAGAGACGAATTCACCCCTCCACTTT. It encodes CASRAGTETNSPLHF.